The 23 T cell receptor beta chains presented below share a single source sample, sequenced in a study of cytotoxic CD8 clonotypes in ibrutinib-treated CLL. Repertoires were generated with immunoSEQ multiplex PCR, while TCRdb's copy carries only in-frame clones and drops some. The table shows about 200,000 clones, with around 70% occurring only once. The sequenced sample was PBMCs, obtained after 24 months of ibrutinib treatment. The receptors were sampled from a human donor with chronic lymphocytic leukemia.

This clone was seen once. This rearrangement joins TRBV18 to TRBJ2-7; 11 bases align to TRBD2. This CDR3 has 15 residues. In germline, CDR1 is KGHSH, CDR2 LQKENI. V lost 3 bases, J lost 2 bases, and 3 bases stayed unmatched. CDR3 sequence (DNA): TGTGCCAGCTCACCGGGACTAGCGGACACCTACGAGCAGTACTTC. Translating gives CASSPGLADTYEQYF.

The chain is built from TRBV6-5 and TRBJ2-1; D gene unclear. V dropped 7 bases and J dropped 5 bases, with 6 bases sitting between them. The length of the CDR3 is 11 residues. Germline CDR1 is MNHEY and CDR2 is SVGAGI. CDR3 sequence reads: CASTTHNEQFF. The CDR3 nucleotides are TGTGCCAGCACTACCCACAATGAGCAGTTCTTC.

The V call is TRBV27, the J call TRBJ2-7; perhaps TRBD2 as D (6 bases). Germline CDR1 MNHEY, CDR2 SMNVEV (reference sequence). Trimming removed 4 bases from V and 2 bases from J, with 12 bases in between. The CDR3 runs 14 residues. The CDR3 loop reads CASSSGLLPYEQYF. In nucleotides, the CDR3 is TGTGCCAGCAGTTCAGGACTACTCCCCTACGAGCAGTACTTC.

The chain carries TRBV6-1 and TRBJ2-7; D gene ambiguous. Germline V gene data show CDR1 as MNHNS and CDR2 as SASEGT. The CDR3 runs to 13 residues. V was shortened by 2 bases and J by 2 bases, with 7 bases between the two germline ends. CDR3 DNA: TGTGCCAGCAGTGAAAATGGAGCCTACGAGCAGTACTTC. This gives the protein CASSENGAYEQYF.

The chain combines TRBV15 with TRBJ2-1; D gene uncertain. Trimming pared 0 bases from V and 9 bases from J, leaving 21 bases between. Per the germline V gene, CDR1 is LNHNV and CDR2 is YYDKDF (reference sequence). The CDR3 is made up of 17 amino acids. The CDR3 reads CATSREETPPRNCEQFF. CDR3 nucleotide sequence: TGTGCCACCAGCAGAGAAGAGACTCCTCCCCGGAATTGTGAGCAGTTCTTC.

This chain connects TRBV27 to TRBJ2-7; D may be TRBD1 (5 bases). Germline CDR1 and CDR2: MNHEY and SMNVEV (reference sequence). The CDR3 is 14 amino acids. Trimming pared 3 bases from V and 7 bases from J, leaving 16 bases between. CDR3 nucleotides: TGTGCCAGCAGTTTTCTTCAGGGTCTAGGGGAGCAGTACTTC. It codes for CASSFLQGLGEQYF.

V gene TRBV11-2 combines with J gene TRBJ2-1; tentatively, D is TRBD1 (5 bases). CDR3 length: 14 residues. V lost 5 bases and J lost 7, with 15 bases in between. Germline assignment: CDR1 SGHAT and CDR2 FQNNGV. The CDR3: CASSNEEGVNEQFF. In DNA form, the CDR3 reads TGTGCCAGCAGCAACGAAGAAGGGGTGAATGAGCAGTTCTTC.

Written as DNA, the CDR3 is TGTGCCACCAGCAGAGATTTTAGCCTCGGACTTGGTGAGCAGTTCTTC. Its protein is CATSRDFSLGLGEQFF. The chain links TRBV15 to TRBJ2-1, with D tentatively TRBD2 (5 bases). The V end lost 0 bases, the J end lost 9 bases, and 18 bases lay between the germline ends. The CDR3 sequence is 16 residues long. Germline V gives CDR1 LNHNV, CDR2 YYDKDF (reference sequence). Full variable domain (rest looked up from reference TRBV15 and TRBJ2-1): DAMVIQNPRYQVTQFGKPVTLSCSQTLNHNVMYWYQQKSSQAPKLLFHYYDKDFNNEADTPDNFQSRRPNTSFCFLDIRSPGLGDTAMYLCATSRDFSLGLGEQFFGPGTRLTVL.

CDR3 nucleotide sequence: TGCAGCGTTGGAGGAAGATTTAACTATGGCTACACCTTC. Its protein is CSVGGRFNYGYTF. The chain couples TRBV29-1 to TRBJ1-2; no clear D gene. The CDR3 extends over 13 amino acids. V was trimmed by 4 bases and J by 1 base, leaving 10 bases between them. Germline V gene lookup returns CDR1 SQVTM and CDR2 ANQGSEA. Full variable domain (rest looked up from reference TRBV29-1 and TRBJ1-2): SAVISQKPSRDICQRGTSLTIQCQVDSQVTMMFWYRQQPGQSLTLIATANQGSEATYESGFVIDKFPISRPNLTFSTLTVSNMSPEDSSIYLCSVGGRFNYGYTFGSGTRLTVV.

This chain connects TRBV7-9 to TRBJ1-2; D remains unclear. V gave up 0 bases and J gave up 3 bases, with 14 bases separating them. CDR3 length equals 16 residues. Germline CDR1 reads SEHNR; CDR2 reads FQNEAQ (reference sequence). The CDR3 region has the DNA TGTGCCAGCAGCTTAGCTCGTGGTAACTACTACTATGGCTACACCTTC. Residues: CASSLARGNYYYGYTF.

The rearrangement links TRBV13 to TRBJ2-7, with 9 bases identical to TRBD2. V shed 5 bases and J 3 bases; nucleotides not matched to a gene: 8. The germline gives CDR1 PRHDT, CDR2 FYEKMQ (reference sequence). The CDR3 is made up of 15 amino acids. This CDR3 reads CASSPGVAGVYEQYF. Written as DNA, the CDR3 is TGTGCCAGCAGCCCAGGGGTAGCGGGAGTCTACGAGCAGTACTTC.

V gene TRBV7-8 combines with J gene TRBJ2-4; tentatively, D is TRBD2 (5 bases). V dropped 1 base and J dropped 7 bases, with 8 bases sitting between them. CDR3 length: 13 residues. Per germline, CDR1 SGHVS and CDR2 FQNEAQ. In nucleotides, the CDR3 is TGTGCCAGCAGCTTAGGGGGAGTCAACATTCAGTACTTC. Protein product: CASSLGGVNIQYF.

This chain connects TRBV29-1 to TRBJ1-2, with D uncertain. V was cut by 3 bases and J by 4 bases, with 12 bases left in between. The CDR3 consists of 13 residues. Germline CDR1 is SQVTM and CDR2 is ANQGSEA. Written as DNA, the CDR3 is TGCAGCGTTGAGGGGTTCAGTTTCTATGGCTACACCTTC. It yields the protein CSVEGFSFYGYTF. Full variable domain (outside the CDR3, taken from reference TRBV29-1 and TRBJ1-2): SAVISQKPSRDICQRGTSLTIQCQVDSQVTMMFWYRQQPGQSLTLIATANQGSEATYESGFVIDKFPISRPNLTFSTLTVSNMSPEDSSIYLCSVEGFSFYGYTFGSGTRLTVV.

The rearrangement links TRBV20-1 to TRBJ1-2; D gene unclear. Germline values: CDR1 DFQATT, CDR2 SNEGSKA (reference sequence). The CDR3 has 11 residues. V lost 8 bases and J lost 10, with 17 bases in between. Here the CDR3 reads CSIRAGVVYTF. CDR3 nucleotide sequence: TGCAGTATAAGGGCCGGCGTTGTCTACACCTTC.

This clone appeared once. The chain combines TRBV6-5 with TRBJ2-7; 11 nucleotides line up with TRBD1. V dropped 2 bases and J dropped 3; count of bases not matched to a gene: 6. CDR1 MNHEY and CDR2 SVGAGI come from the germline V gene. The CDR3 covers 16 residues. The DNA for the CDR3 is TGTGCCAGCAGTTACGCCGGGACAGGGGGTTACTACGAGCAGTACTTC. Translating it yields CASSYAGTGGYYEQYF.

This chain uses TRBV27 with TRBJ2-1; D is perhaps TRBD1 (5 bases). Germline assignment: CDR1 MNHEY and CDR2 SMNVEV (reference sequence). V lost 0 bases and J 0 bases, leaving 12 bases between the germline ends. This CDR3 contains 17 residues. This CDR3 is CASSLSGQGSSYNEQFF. CDR3 nucleotide sequence: TGTGCCAGCAGTTTATCCGGGCAGGGCAGCTCCTACAATGAGCAGTTCTTC.

This clone was seen more than once but under ten times. This chain uses TRBV27 with TRBJ2-7; no clear D gene. Germline CDR1 is MNHEY and CDR2 is SMNVEV (reference sequence). The CDR3 is 11 residues long. V gave up 1 base and J gave up 6 bases, with 4 bases separating them. CDR3 region: CASSLYGEQYF. CDR3 in DNA: TGTGCCAGCAGTTTATACGGCGAGCAGTACTTC.

This clone was seen more than once but under ten times. This chain links TRBV5-4 with TRBJ2-7, with D perhaps given as TRBD1 or TRBD2 (6 bases each). V was clipped by 0 bases and J by 6 bases, with 13 bases between them. CDR1 and CDR2 (germline): SGHNT, YYREEE (reference sequence). This CDR3 comprises 14 residues. CDR3 in amino acids: CASSLARGLGEQYF. The DNA for the CDR3 is TGTGCCAGCAGCTTGGCCCGGGGGCTCGGCGAGCAGTACTTC.

The rearrangement joins TRBV2 to TRBJ2-3; the match to TRBD2 covers 11 bases. V was clipped by 6 bases and J by 3 bases; unmatched bases: 11. Looked up from germline, CDR1 is SNHLY and CDR2 is FYNNEI. The CDR3 runs to 17 residues. The CDR3 loop reads CASSDDLAGGATDTQYF. The CDR3 coding sequence is TGTGCCAGCAGCGACGATTTAGCGGGAGGGGCTACAGATACGCAGTATTTT.

A note on this clone: The sample has other DNA sequences that encode this CDR3 too. The chain couples TRBV5-4 to TRBJ2-3, with 8 nucleotides matching TRBD1. The CDR3 runs 17 residues. Germline V gives CDR1 SGHNT, CDR2 YYREEE (reference sequence). The V and J ends lost 2 bases and 5 bases, in that order; junction bases with no gene match: 13. DNA for the CDR3: TGTGCCAGCAGCTTTGCGGGTGACAGGGGTGGGAAAGATACGCAGTATTTT. Amino acids: CASSFAGDRGGKDTQYF.

A few counts support this clone. This chain connects TRBV2 to TRBJ1-4; 8 nucleotides line up with TRBD1. CDR1 is SNHLY and CDR2 is FYNNEI in the germline V gene. V trimming: 6 bases; J trimming: 11 bases; junction bases outside the gene matches: 11. The CDR3 totals 14 residues. The CDR3 loop is CASREQGQVGKLFF. CDR3 DNA: TGTGCCAGCAGGGAGCAGGGACAGGTTGGGAAACTGTTTTTT. The whole variable domain, filled in from reference TRBV2 and TRBJ1-4, reads EPEVTQTPSHQVTQMGQEVILRCVPISNHLYFYWYRQILGQKVEFLVSFYNNEISEKSEIFDDQFSVERPDGSNFTLKIRSTKLEDSAMYFCASREQGQVGKLFFGSGTQLSVL.

The chain combines TRBV19 with TRBJ1-3; 8 nucleotides align to TRBD1. Per the germline V gene, CDR1 is LNHDA and CDR2 is SQIVND (reference sequence). The CDR3 has 19 residues. Losses at the gene ends were 3 bases for V and 0 bases for J; bases not matched to a gene: 13. CDR3 bases: TGTGCCAGTAGTATCGATCGGTTTGTCGGACAGGGCTCTGGAAACACCATATATTTT. The encoded protein is CASSIDRFVGQGSGNTIYF.

This chain uses TRBV5-4 with TRBJ1-3, with unresolved D. Germline CDR1 and CDR2: SGHNT and YYREEE (reference sequence). V lost 1 base and J lost 0, with 8 bases in between. The CDR3 extends over 15 amino acids. The CDR3 DNA reads as TGTGCCAGCAGCTTGCCCGGCATCTCTGGAAACACCATATATTTT. Its protein is CASSLPGISGNTIYF.